The 5 T cell receptor beta chains given below trace back to one sample, sequenced in a study of shared clonotypes between healthy human individuals (dated by TCRdb to the early 2020s). The library relied on the immunoSEQ multiplex PCR assay. TCRdb carries this immuneACCESS record with in-frame sequences only. Its versions omit some clonotypes, under half of them owing to an unresolved V gene in the studies checked, with the rest unexplained. This sample is represented by approximately 92,000 clones; 60% to 75% of them were singletons. The ten largest clones take up approximately 50% of the sample. The specimen was memory CD8+ T cells sorted from blood. The label giving this sample's cell subset or site can be read as: CD45RO+ cells pooled with CCR7-negative TemRA cells. The receptors here all came from a man aged 30 to 45 in good health.

This clone was seen only a few times. The chain has TRBV7-2 and TRBJ2-1, with D possibly matching TRBD1 (5 bases). The CDR3 extends over 15 amino acids. The germline V and J ends were trimmed by 5 bases and 3 bases, with 14 bases remaining between them. Germline values: CDR1 SGHTA, CDR2 FQGNSA. CDR3 sequence (DNA): TGTGCCAGCAGCGAAACGACAGCAATCTACAATGAGCAGTTCTTC. This gives the protein CASSETTAIYNEQFF.

The J gene is TRBJ2-7, the V gene TRBV14; 7 positions match TRBD2. This CDR3 has 17 amino acids. CDR1 SGHDN and CDR2 FVKESK come from the germline V gene. J gave up 5 bases and V 0 bases, and 13 bases lay outside the gene matches. DNA of the CDR3: TGTGCCAGCAGCCAAGATTGGAAGGGCGGGAGCGTCAACGAGCAGTACTTC. It codes for CASSQDWKGGSVNEQYF.

Turning to this clone: The junction departs from germline at one end; a sequencing error may be responsible. The sample holds other DNA sequences that translate to the same CDR3. The chain links TRBV7-9 to TRBJ2-7; possible D gene TRBD2, 7 bases. The CDR3 extends over 15 amino acids. CDR1 and CDR2 from the germline V gene are SEHNR and FQNEAQ (reference sequence). The CDR3 reads CASSKLGGDSYEQYF. The CDR3 DNA reads TGTGCCAGCAGTAAATTAGGGGGGGATTCCTACGAACAGTACTTC.

The V gene is TRBV28, the J gene TRBJ2-7; D not certain. The V gene's germline CDR1 is MDHEN and CDR2 SYDVKM. This CDR3 region has 13 residues. V lost 4 bases to trimming and J lost 2 bases, with 9 bases between them. This chain's CDR3 is CASSSENPYEQYF. Written as DNA, the CDR3 is TGTGCCAGCAGTTCGGAGAACCCCTACGAGCAGTACTTC.

The chain has TRBV4-3 and TRBJ1-1; 7 bases are a match to TRBD1. The CDR3 covers 16 residues. Germline CDR1 LGHNA, CDR2 YSLEER. V lost 1 base to trimming and J lost 0 bases; unmatched junction nucleotides: 5. CDR3 in DNA: TGCGCCAGCAGCCAAGGACAGGGCAGCTTGAACACTGAAGCTTTCTTT. Amino acids: CASSQGQGSLNTEAFF.